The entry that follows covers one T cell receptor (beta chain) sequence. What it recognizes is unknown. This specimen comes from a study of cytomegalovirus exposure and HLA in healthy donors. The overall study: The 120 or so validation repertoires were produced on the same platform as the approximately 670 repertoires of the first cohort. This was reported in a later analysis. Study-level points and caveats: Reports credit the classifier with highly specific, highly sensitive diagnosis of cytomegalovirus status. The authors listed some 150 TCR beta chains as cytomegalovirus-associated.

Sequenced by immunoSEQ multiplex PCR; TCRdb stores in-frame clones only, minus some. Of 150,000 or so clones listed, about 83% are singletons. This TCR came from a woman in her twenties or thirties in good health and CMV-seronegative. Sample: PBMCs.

CDR3 nucleotide sequence: TGTGCCAGCAGCTTAGCTCTTATACAGGGAACTAGCACAGATACGCAGTATTTT. Translating it yields CASSLALIQGTSTDTQYF. The rearrangement joins TRBV7-9 to TRBJ2-3; a possible D gene is TRBD1 (6 bases). Germline CDR1 and CDR2: SEHNR and FQNEAQ (reference sequence). The V and J ends lost 0 bases and 0 bases respectively, with 16 bases between them. The CDR3 runs to 18 residues.